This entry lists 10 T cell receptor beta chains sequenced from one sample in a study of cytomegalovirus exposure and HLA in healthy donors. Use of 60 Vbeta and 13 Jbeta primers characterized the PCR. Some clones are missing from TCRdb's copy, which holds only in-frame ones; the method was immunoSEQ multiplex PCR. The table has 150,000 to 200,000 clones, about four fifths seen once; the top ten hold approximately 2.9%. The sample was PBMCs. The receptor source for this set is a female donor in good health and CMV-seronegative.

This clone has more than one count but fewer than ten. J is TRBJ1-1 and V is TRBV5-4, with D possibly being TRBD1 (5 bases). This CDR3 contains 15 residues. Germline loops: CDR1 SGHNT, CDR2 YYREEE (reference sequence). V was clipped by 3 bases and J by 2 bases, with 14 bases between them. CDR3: CASSWGGDGNTEAFF. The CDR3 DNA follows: TGTGCCAGCAGCTGGGGGGGGGACGGAAACACTGAAGCTTTCTTT.

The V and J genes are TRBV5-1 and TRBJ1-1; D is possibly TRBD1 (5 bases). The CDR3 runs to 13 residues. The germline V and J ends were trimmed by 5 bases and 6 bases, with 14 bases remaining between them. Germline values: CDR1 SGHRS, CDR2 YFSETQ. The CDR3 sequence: CASRSQGDAEAFF. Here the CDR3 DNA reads TGCGCCAGCAGATCCCAGGGCGACGCTGAAGCTTTCTTT.

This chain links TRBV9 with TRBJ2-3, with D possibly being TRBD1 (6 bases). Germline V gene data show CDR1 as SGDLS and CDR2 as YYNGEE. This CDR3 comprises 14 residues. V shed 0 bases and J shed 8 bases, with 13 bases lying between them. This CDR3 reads CASSVATGSFTQYF. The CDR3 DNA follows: TGTGCCAGCAGCGTAGCTACAGGGAGTTTTACGCAGTATTTT.

CDR3 in DNA: TGTGCCAGCAGTTCGAGACTAGCGGGTAGGACAGATACGCAGTATTTT. Protein product: CASSSRLAGRTDTQYF. V gene TRBV6-5 combines with J gene TRBJ2-3, with 10 bases matching TRBD2. Per germline, CDR1 MNHEY and CDR2 SVGAGI. The CDR3 covers 16 residues. Trimming at V came to 4 bases and at J to 3 bases, leaving 7 bases not matched to a gene.

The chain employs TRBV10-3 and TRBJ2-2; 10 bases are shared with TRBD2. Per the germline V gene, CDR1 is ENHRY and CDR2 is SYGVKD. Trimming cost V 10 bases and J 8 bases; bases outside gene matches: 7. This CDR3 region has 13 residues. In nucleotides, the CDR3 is TGTGCCAGCCAACTAGCGGGATCGGGGGAGCTGTTTTTT. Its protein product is CASQLAGSGELFF.

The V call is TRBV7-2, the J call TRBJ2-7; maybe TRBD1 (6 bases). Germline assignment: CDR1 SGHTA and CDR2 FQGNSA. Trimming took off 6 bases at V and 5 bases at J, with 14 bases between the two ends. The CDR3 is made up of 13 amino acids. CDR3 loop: CASRPTGLHEQYF. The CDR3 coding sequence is TGTGCCAGCAGGCCTACAGGGCTCCACGAGCAGTACTTC.

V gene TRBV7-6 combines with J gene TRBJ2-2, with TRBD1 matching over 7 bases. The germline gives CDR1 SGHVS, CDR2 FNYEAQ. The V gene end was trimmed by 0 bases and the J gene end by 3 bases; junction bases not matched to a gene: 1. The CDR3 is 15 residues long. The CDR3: CASSLAGQYTGELFF. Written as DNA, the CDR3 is TGTGCCAGCAGCTTAGCGGGACAGTACACCGGGGAGCTGTTTTTT.

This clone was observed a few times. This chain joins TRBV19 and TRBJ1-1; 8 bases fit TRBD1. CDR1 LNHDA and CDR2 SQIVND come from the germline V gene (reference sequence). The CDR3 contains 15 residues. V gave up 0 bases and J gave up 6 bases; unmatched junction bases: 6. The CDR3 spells CASSIEPGGIAEAFF. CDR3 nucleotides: TGTGCCAGTAGTATAGAACCAGGGGGCATCGCTGAAGCTTTCTTT. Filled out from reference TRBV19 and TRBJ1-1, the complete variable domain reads DGGITQSPKYLFRKEGQNVTLSCEQNLNHDAMYWYRQDPGQGLRLIYYSQIVNDFQKGDIAEGYSVSREKKESFPLTVTSAQKNPTAFYLCASSIEPGGIAEAFFGQGTRLTVV.

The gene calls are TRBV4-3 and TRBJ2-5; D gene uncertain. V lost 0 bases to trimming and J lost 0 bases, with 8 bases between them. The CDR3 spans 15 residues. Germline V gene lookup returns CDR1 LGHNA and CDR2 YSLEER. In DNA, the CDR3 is TGCGCCAGCAGCCAAGATTGGAGAAACCAAGAGACCCAGTACTTC. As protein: CASSQDWRNQETQYF.

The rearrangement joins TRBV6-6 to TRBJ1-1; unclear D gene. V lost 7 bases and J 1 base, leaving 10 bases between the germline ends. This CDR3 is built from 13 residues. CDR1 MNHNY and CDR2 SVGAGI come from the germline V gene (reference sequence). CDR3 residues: CASNAGGNTEAFF. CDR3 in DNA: TGTGCCAGCAACGCTGGAGGGAACACTGAAGCTTTCTTT.